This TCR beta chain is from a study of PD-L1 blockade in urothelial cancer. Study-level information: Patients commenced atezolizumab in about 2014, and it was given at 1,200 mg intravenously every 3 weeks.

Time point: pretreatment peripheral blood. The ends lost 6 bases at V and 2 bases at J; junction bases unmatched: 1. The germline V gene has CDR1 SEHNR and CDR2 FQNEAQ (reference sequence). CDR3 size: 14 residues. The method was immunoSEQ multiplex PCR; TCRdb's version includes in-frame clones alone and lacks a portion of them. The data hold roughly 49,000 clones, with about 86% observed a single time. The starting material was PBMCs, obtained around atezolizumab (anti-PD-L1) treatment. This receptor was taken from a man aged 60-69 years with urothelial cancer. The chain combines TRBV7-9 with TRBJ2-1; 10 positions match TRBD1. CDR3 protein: CASRGTGAYNEQFF. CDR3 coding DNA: TGTGCCAGCAGGGGGACAGGGGCCTACAATGAGCAGTTCTTC.